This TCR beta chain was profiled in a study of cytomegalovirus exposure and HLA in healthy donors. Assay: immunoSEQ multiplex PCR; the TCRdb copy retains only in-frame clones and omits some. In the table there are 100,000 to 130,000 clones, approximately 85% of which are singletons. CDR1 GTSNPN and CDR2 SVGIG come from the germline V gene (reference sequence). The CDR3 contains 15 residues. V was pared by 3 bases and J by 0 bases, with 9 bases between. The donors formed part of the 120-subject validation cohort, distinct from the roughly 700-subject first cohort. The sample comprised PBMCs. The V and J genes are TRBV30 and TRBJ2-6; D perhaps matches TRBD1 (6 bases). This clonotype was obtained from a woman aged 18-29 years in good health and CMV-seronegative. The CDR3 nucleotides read TGTGCCTGGAGCGCAGGGGTCTCTGGGGCCAACGTCCTGACTTTC. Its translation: CAWSAGVSGANVLTF.